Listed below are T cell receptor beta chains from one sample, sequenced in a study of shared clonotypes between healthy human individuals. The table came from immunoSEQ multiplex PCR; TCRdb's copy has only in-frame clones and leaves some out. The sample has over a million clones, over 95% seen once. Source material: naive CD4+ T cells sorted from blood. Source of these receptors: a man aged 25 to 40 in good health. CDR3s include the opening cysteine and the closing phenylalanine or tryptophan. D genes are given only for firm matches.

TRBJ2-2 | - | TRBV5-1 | CASSLNGGNTGELFF | TGCGCCAGCAGCTTGAATGGGGGAAACACCGGGGAGCTGTTTTTT
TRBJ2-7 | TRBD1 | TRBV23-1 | CASSQWRDRASEQYF | TGCGCCAGCAGTCAATGGCGCGACAGGGCATCCGAGCAGTACTTC
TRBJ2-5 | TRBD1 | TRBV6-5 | CASSRTGGQETQYF | TGTGCCAGCAGTCGGACAGGGGGCCAAGAGACCCAGTACTTC
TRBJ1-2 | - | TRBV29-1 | CSVEYKWQKNGYTF | TGCAGCGTTGAATATAAGTGGCAGAAGAACGGCTACACCTTC
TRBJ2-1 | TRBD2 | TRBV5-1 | CASSSTSGSLYEQFF | TGCGCCAGCAGCTCGACTAGCGGTAGTCTTTATGAGCAGTTCTTC
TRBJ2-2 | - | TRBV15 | CATSRDPGIRELFF | TGTGCCACCAGCAGAGATCCTGGGATCCGGGAGCTGTTTTTT
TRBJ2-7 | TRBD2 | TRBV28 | CASSSPGTSQWQYF | TGTGCCAGCAGTTCACCCGGGACTAGTCAGTGGCAGTACTTC
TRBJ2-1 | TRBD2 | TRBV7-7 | CASSSDTSGASSYNEQFF | TGTGCCAGCAGCTCCGACACTAGCGGGGCAAGCTCCTACAATGAGCAGTTCTTC
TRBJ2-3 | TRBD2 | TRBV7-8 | CASPSTSGRIDTQYF | TGTGCCAGCCCCTCGACTAGCGGGAGGATCGATACGCAGTATTTT
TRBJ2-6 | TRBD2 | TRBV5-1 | CASSFPRTGTRNSLVSGANVLTF | TGCGCCAGCAGCTTTCCGAGGACCGGGACTAGAAACTCGCTGGTCTCTGGGGCCAACGTCCTGACTTTC
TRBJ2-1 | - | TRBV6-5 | CASSSRSLANEQFF | TGTGCCAGCAGTTCGAGAAGCTTGGCAAATGAGCAGTTCTTC